The subject of this entry is one T cell receptor (beta chain). The sample comes from a study of blood T cell repertoires in COVID-19. As for the study in general: Sources were T cells, B-cell-depleted T cells, or PBMCs; the material itself was cDNA or gDNA.

Only in-frame clones appear in the TCRdb table, and some are missing; sequencing was by immunoSEQ multiplex PCR. The data contain about 90,000 clones, 85% to 95% of them singletons. Germline V lookup: CDR1 MNHEY, CDR2 SVGAGI. The CDR3 extends over 13 amino acids. Trimming removed 2 bases from V and 4 bases from J, with 8 bases in between. The receptor's source is a woman aged 55-70 years with active COVID-19. The chain couples TRBV6-5 to TRBJ1-2, with a weak D call TRBD1 (5 bases). The sample was peripheral blood. CDR3 sequence: CASSYERGYGYTF. The DNA for the CDR3 is TGTGCCAGCAGTTACGAAAGGGGCTATGGCTACACCTTC.